This T cell receptor (beta chain) was recovered during a study of T cell responses to AZD1222 COVID-19 vaccine. This CDR3 region has 11 residues. Germline CDR1 reads SGHTA; CDR2 reads FQGNSA. The V and J ends lost 0 bases and 8 bases respectively, with 4 bases between them. Libraries were prepared by immunoSEQ multiplex PCR; TCRdb keeps only in-frame clonotypes and omits some of them. The sample lists about 98,000 clones, approximately 86% occurring once. Study results and limitations: Spike was spanned by vaccine-associated CD4 TCRs, which were dominant at 160-218 and 743-854. Increased Spike-specific TCR breadth and depth were observed after two AZD1222 doses.

Concerning this clone itself: Its antigen is unknown.

This TCR was recovered from an adult in good health. The chain links TRBV7-2 to TRBJ1-2; D is undetermined. The specimen was peripheral blood, collected on day 0 of MenACWY control vaccination. The CDR3 sequence is CASSLAAGYTF. Here the CDR3 DNA reads TGTGCCAGCAGCTTAGCTGCGGGCTACACCTTC.